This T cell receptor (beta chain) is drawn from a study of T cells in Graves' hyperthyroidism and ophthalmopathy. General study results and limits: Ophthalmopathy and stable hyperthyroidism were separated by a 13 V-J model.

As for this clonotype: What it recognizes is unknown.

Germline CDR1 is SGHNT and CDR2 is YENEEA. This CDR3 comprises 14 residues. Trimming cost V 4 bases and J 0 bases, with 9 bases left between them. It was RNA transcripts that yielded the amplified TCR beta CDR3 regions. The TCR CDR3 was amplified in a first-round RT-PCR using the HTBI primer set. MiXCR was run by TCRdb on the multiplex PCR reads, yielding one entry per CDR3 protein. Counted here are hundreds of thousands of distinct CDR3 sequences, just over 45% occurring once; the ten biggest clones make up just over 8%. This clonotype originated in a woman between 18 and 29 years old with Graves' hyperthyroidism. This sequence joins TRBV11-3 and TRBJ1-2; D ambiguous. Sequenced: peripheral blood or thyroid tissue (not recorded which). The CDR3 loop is CASSSGRSNYGYTF. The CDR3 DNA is TGTGCCAGCAGCTCCGGAAGATCTAACTATGGCTACACCTTC.